The present T cell receptor beta chain was sequenced within a study of blood T cell repertoires in COVID-19. V was shortened by 6 bases and J by 4 bases, with 30 bases between the two germline ends. The CDR3 totals 19 residues. Germline-derived CDR1 and CDR2 are SGHAT and FQNNGV. Method: immunoSEQ multiplex PCR; TCRdb's copy keeps in-frame clones and lacks some. Of about 110,000 clones listed, 70% to 85% are singletons. This chain connects TRBV11-2 to TRBJ2-5; perhaps TRBD2 as D (6 bases). This sequence originates from a woman aged 35 to 49 with acute or convalescent COVID-19. Sequences were obtained from peripheral blood. In DNA, the CDR3 is TGTGCCAGCAGGTTAAAAATATCGGGGGAAAACCCGAGGGGAGAGACCCAGTACTTC. Encoded protein: CASRLKISGENPRGETQYF.